These 30 T cell receptor beta chains were all obtained from the same sample, sequenced in a study of blood T cell repertoires in COVID-19 (TCRdb year 2020). The method was the immunoSEQ multiplex PCR assay. The table was pulled from immuneACCESS by TCRdb, which kept in-frame rearrangements only. Such tables lose some clones; where checked, under half of the loss comes from unresolved V genes, and the rest has no known cause. This sample is represented by some 14,000 clones; over 80% of them were singletons. Around 15% of the sample is taken by the ten largest. The sample comprised peripheral blood. These receptor sequences come from a human donor in a cohort sampled during active COVID-19.

This clone was observed once. The genes are TRBV25-1 and TRBJ1-3; maybe TRBD1 (5 bases). This CDR3 spans 15 amino acids. Germline values: CDR1 MGHDK, CDR2 SYGVNS. V dropped 1 base and J dropped 7 bases, with 14 bases sitting between them. In nucleotides, the CDR3 is TGTGCCAGCAGTGAATGGAGCGCTCGGGGGAACACCATATATTTT. This codes for CASSEWSARGNTIYF.

This clone was seen only a few times. The gene calls are TRBV11-2 and TRBJ2-2; TRBD1 agrees at 7 bases. J lost 2 bases, V lost 5 bases, and 14 bases had no gene match. Germline V gene sequence: CDR1 SGHAT, CDR2 FQNNGV. The CDR3 loop spans 18 amino acids. CDR3 coding DNA: TGTGCCAGCAGCACCGACAGGGTAACGAACCTCAACACCGGGGAGCTGTTTTTT. The encoded protein is CASSTDRVTNLNTGELFF. Together with reference TRBV11-2 and TRBJ2-2, the CDR3 gives the full variable domain: EAGVAQSPRYKIIEKRQSVAFWCNPISGHATLYWYQQILGQGPKLLIQFQNNGVVDDSQLPKDRFSAERLKGVDSTLKIQPAKLEDSAVYLCASSTDRVTNLNTGELFFGEGSRLTVL.

V and J are TRBV14 and TRBJ2-3; possible D gene TRBD1, 6 bases. With 1 base removed from V and 0 bases from J, the gap between germline ends came to 14 bases. The CDR3 length is 17 residues. Germline CDR1 reads SGHDN; CDR2 reads FVKESK. The CDR3 coding sequence is TGTGCCAGCAGCCAAGCCTGGGACAAGCAAAGCACAGATACGCAGTATTTT. This translates into CASSQAWDKQSTDTQYF.

J is TRBJ2-3 and V is TRBV24-1, with 7 nucleotides matching TRBD2. From germline, CDR1 is KGHDR and CDR2 SFDVKD. This CDR3 has 14 residues. Unmatched junction bases numbered 2, after V lost 4 bases and J lost 2 bases. The CDR3 DNA sequence: TGTGCCACCAGTGAGCGGGGGTCCACAGATACGCAGTATTTT. Protein: CATSERGSTDTQYF.

This chain connects TRBV9 to TRBJ2-1; D may be TRBD1 (5 bases). Germline V lookup: CDR1 SGDLS, CDR2 YYNGEE. This CDR3 is 15 amino acids long. Trimming pared 0 bases from V and 5 bases from J, leaving 12 bases between. The CDR3 nucleotides read TGTGCCAGCAGCGTAGTTGGGGCTTGGGACAATGAGCAGTTCTTC. This translates into CASSVVGAWDNEQFF. The full variable domain, its missing parts supplied by reference TRBV9 and TRBJ2-1, is DSGVTQTPKHLITATGQRVTLRCSPRSGDLSVYWYQQSLDQGLQFLIQYYNGEERAKGNILERFSAQQFPDLHSELNLSSLELGDSALYFCASSVVGAWDNEQFFGPGTRLTVL.

In DNA form, the CDR3 reads TGTGCCACCCAGGGGAACGGAAACACCATATATTTT. Its protein is CATQGNGNTIYF. The rearrangement joins TRBV10-3 to TRBJ1-3, with D perhaps TRBD1 (6 bases). V was shortened by 10 bases and J by 4 bases, with 11 bases between the two germline ends. Per the germline V gene, CDR1 is ENHRY and CDR2 is SYGVKD. This CDR3 is built from 12 residues.

The chain uses TRBV5-4 and TRBJ2-6; 7 bases map to TRBD1. Germline lookup yields CDR1 SGHNT and CDR2 YYREEE (reference sequence). The V and J ends lost 0 bases and 0 bases, in that order; junction bases with no gene match: 9. CDR3 length equals 19 residues. DNA for the CDR3: TGTGCCAGCAGCTTGGTAGGGGGCACCGATTACTCTGGGGCCAACGTCCTGACTTTC. Encoded protein: CASSLVGGTDYSGANVLTF.

The CDR3 DNA sequence: TGTGCCAGCAGTGTTACTCCGGGACTTAGCTACGAGCAGTACTTC. Amino acids: CASSVTPGLSYEQYF. This rearrangement joins TRBV27 to TRBJ2-7; possible D gene TRBD2, 6 bases. The CDR3 runs to 15 residues. CDR1 and CDR2 from the germline V gene are MNHEY and SMNVEV (reference sequence). V gave up 5 bases and J gave up 3 bases, with 17 bases separating them.

This clone was counted a few times. The rearrangement links TRBV19 to TRBJ2-1; D possibly corresponds to TRBD2 (5 bases). This CDR3 contains 14 residues. Trimming removed 5 bases at V and 8 bases at J, with 16 bases between. Germline lookup yields CDR1 LNHDA and CDR2 SQIVND (reference sequence). The CDR3 DNA follows: TGTGCCAGTAGTCGTAACGGACGGGGAGATGAGCAGTTCTTC. Amino acid sequence: CASSRNGRGDEQFF.

This rearrangement joins TRBV28 to TRBJ1-4; 8 bases are a match to TRBD1. Trimming at V came to 5 bases and at J to 12 bases, leaving 14 bases not matched to a gene. The CDR3 has 15 amino acids. Germline loops: CDR1 MDHEN, CDR2 SYDVKM. The CDR3 is CASSPSGTGARELFF. DNA for the CDR3: TGTGCCAGCAGTCCCTCTGGGACAGGCGCACGTGAACTGTTTTTT.

This clone was recorded only once. This chain connects TRBV11-2 to TRBJ1-5; D gene ambiguous. Germline CDR1 is SGHAT and CDR2 is FQNNGV. Trimming took 0 bases from V and 9 from J, leaving 9 bases between them. This CDR3 spans 13 amino acids. The CDR3 region is CASSLDLTRPQHF. For the CDR3, the DNA is TGTGCCAGCAGCTTAGATCTCACAAGGCCCCAGCATTTT.

This sequence joins TRBV6-6 and TRBJ1-1; tentative D call: TRBD1 (5 bases). CDR1 and CDR2 from the germline V gene are MNHNY and SVGAGI (reference sequence). Deletions cut 5 bases from V and 0 bases from J, with 22 bases between. The CDR3 contains 18 residues. The CDR3 region is CASSPGGLTDFMNTEAFF. CDR3 nucleotides: TGTGCCAGCAGTCCGGGGGGTCTGACAGACTTCATGAACACTGAAGCTTTCTTT.

This rearrangement joins TRBV27 to TRBJ2-6, with 7 bases identical to TRBD1. The trim removed 6 bases at V and 3 bases at J, leaving 5 bases unmatched. The germline V gene encodes CDR1 MNHEY and CDR2 SMNVEV (reference sequence). The CDR3 loop spans 15 amino acids. DNA of the CDR3: TGTGCCAGCAGGGTGACAGGGTTTGGGGCCAACGTCCTGACTTTC. Translating gives CASRVTGFGANVLTF.

This clone was seen only a few times. The V gene is TRBV5-4, the J gene TRBJ2-1; a possible D gene is TRBD2 (6 bases). The CDR3 is 13 residues long. The V end was cut by 4 bases, the J end by 5 bases, with 10 bases between. Germline assignment: CDR1 SGHNT and CDR2 YYREEE (reference sequence). The CDR3 protein is CASSPGTDNEQFF. The CDR3 bases are TGTGCCAGCAGCCCCGGGACTGACAATGAGCAGTTCTTC.

The J gene is TRBJ1-1, the V gene TRBV13; 7 nucleotides agree with TRBD1. The J segment lost 0 bases and the V segment lost 7 bases, leaving 5 bases of the junction unmatched. The CDR3 is 14 amino acids. Germline V lookup: CDR1 PRHDT, CDR2 FYEKMQ (reference sequence). CDR3 in amino acids: CASTDRAMNTEAFF. The CDR3 coding sequence is TGTGCCAGCACCGACAGGGCCATGAACACTGAAGCTTTCTTT.

The chain couples TRBV5-4 to TRBJ2-5; weak D call: TRBD2 (6 bases). Trimming cost V 4 bases and J 0 bases, with 13 bases left between them. CDR1 and CDR2 (germline): SGHNT, YYREEE (reference sequence). There are 15 residues in the CDR3. CDR3 in amino acids: CASSAGSWYQETQYF. As DNA, the CDR3 is TGTGCCAGCAGCGCCGGGAGTTGGTACCAAGAGACCCAGTACTTC.

The DNA for the CDR3 is TGTGCCAGCAGCCAAGACTACGAGGGCTATGGCTACACCTTC. Its protein product is CASSQDYEGYGYTF. J is TRBJ1-2 and V is TRBV14; D gene uncertain. V lost 0 bases and J lost 4, with 9 bases in between. The CDR3 is 14 residues long. CDR1 and CDR2 from the germline V gene are SGHDN and FVKESK.

The genes are TRBV28 and TRBJ2-7; TRBD1 might be the D (6 bases). V lost 7 bases and J 2 bases, leaving 18 bases between the germline ends. The CDR3 has 15 amino acids. Germline V gene sequence: CDR1 MDHEN, CDR2 SYDVKM. CDR3 protein: CASTFALRGTYEQYF. The DNA of the CDR3 is TGTGCCAGCACCTTCGCCCTTAGGGGGACCTACGAGCAGTACTTC. Based on the CDR3 plus reference TRBV28 and TRBJ2-7, the full variable domain is DVKVTQSSRYLVKRTGEKVFLECVQDMDHENMFWYRQDPGLGLRLIYFSYDVKMKEKGDIPEGYSVSREKKERFSLILESASTNQTSMYLCASTFALRGTYEQYFGPGTRLTVT.

The CDR3 bases are TGTGCCAGTAGTCCTAGCGGGAGACAGCGGACCCAGTACTTC. Translation: CASSPSGRQRTQYF. This chain joins TRBV19 and TRBJ2-5, with 10 nucleotides matching TRBD2. Trimming took 5 bases from V and 7 from J; bases not matched to a gene: 7. Germline V gene lookup returns CDR1 LNHDA and CDR2 SQIVND (reference sequence). This CDR3 region has 14 residues. Using reference TRBV19 and TRBJ2-5 for the parts outside the CDR3, the full variable domain is DGGITQSPKYLFRKEGQNVTLSCEQNLNHDAMYWYRQDPGQGLRLIYYSQIVNDFQKGDIAEGYSVSREKKESFPLTVTSAQKNPTAFYLCASSPSGRQRTQYFGPGTRLLVL.

V gene TRBV6-5 combines with J gene TRBJ2-1; possibly TRBD2 for D (6 bases). This CDR3 is 14 amino acids long. Looked up from germline, CDR1 is MNHEY and CDR2 is SVGAGI. Trimming removed 2 bases at V and 5 bases at J, with 10 bases between. CDR3 sequence (DNA): TGTGCCAGCAGTTACGTAGGAGGGCACAATGAGCAGTTCTTC. Its translation: CASSYVGGHNEQFF.

The chain combines TRBV6-5 with TRBJ2-3; D perhaps matches TRBD1 (6 bases). Germline V lookup: CDR1 MNHEY, CDR2 SVGAGI. Deletions cut 4 bases from V and 1 base from J, with 15 bases between. CDR3 length: 16 residues. CDR3 DNA sequence: TGTGCCAGCAGTTCACACAGGGTTGCCGGCACAGATACGCAGTATTTT. It yields the protein CASSSHRVAGTDTQYF.

The table lists this clone with a few counts. Here the CDR3 reads CASSLGHEQYF. The CDR3 nucleotides are TGTGCCAGCAGCCTGGGGCACGAGCAGTACTTC. The V call is TRBV3-1 (or the pseudogene TRBV3-2), the J call TRBJ2-7; a possible D gene is TRBD1 (5 bases). The CDR3 has 11 residues. CDR1 and CDR2 (germline): LGHDT, YNNKEL (reference sequence). Trimming removed 4 bases from V and 5 bases from J, with 6 bases in between.

The chain couples TRBV5-1 to TRBJ2-7, with D possibly matching TRBD1 (5 bases). CDR1 and CDR2 from the germline V gene are SGHRS and YFSETQ. CDR3 length: 15 residues. V lost 4 bases, J lost 1 base, and 15 bases lay in between. The DNA for the CDR3 is TGCGCCAGCAGCATGTGGGATTCAGGGTCCTACGAGCAGTACTTC. Residues: CASSMWDSGSYEQYF.

The chain couples TRBV5-1 to TRBJ1-2; D is uncertain. V was pared by 0 bases and J by 8 bases, with 14 bases between. This CDR3 is built from 14 residues. Looked up from germline, CDR1 is SGHRS and CDR2 is YFSETQ. DNA for the CDR3: TGCGCCAGCAGCTTGGAGACGTTTACGGGGGGCTACACCTTC. Encoded protein: CASSLETFTGGYTF.

The chain carries TRBV10-3 and TRBJ1-1, with 8 bases identical to TRBD1. V lost 7 bases, J lost 4 bases, and 11 bases stayed unmatched. Germline CDR1 reads ENHRY; CDR2 reads SYGVKD. The CDR3 is 15 amino acids. As DNA, the CDR3 is TGTGCCATCACCGATACCGGGACAGGAGGCACTGAAGCTTTCTTT. Translating gives CAITDTGTGGTEAFF.

The CDR3 sequence is CASSLKSRGDEQFF. CDR3 bases: TGTGCCAGCAGCTTGAAATCCCGGGGGGATGAGCAGTTCTTC. The V gene is TRBV5-4, the J gene TRBJ2-1; 7 bases align to TRBD2. In germline, CDR1 is SGHNT, CDR2 YYREEE (reference sequence). Germline trimming cut 1 base from V and 8 bases from J; bases unmatched to any gene: 6. This CDR3 spans 14 amino acids.

The rearrangement links TRBV19 to TRBJ2-5; 8 nucleotides agree with TRBD1. The ends lost 6 bases at V and 5 bases at J; junction bases unmatched: 11. Germline CDR1 is LNHDA and CDR2 is SQIVND (reference sequence). The CDR3 loop spans 15 amino acids. CDR3 DNA sequence: TGTGCCAGTAGCTCCCTGATCGGGACAGGCGAGACCCAGTACTTC. Translation: CASSSLIGTGETQYF.

The rearrangement uses TRBV5-6 and TRBJ1-2; weak D call: TRBD1 (6 bases). With 4 bases removed from V and 1 base from J, the gap between germline ends came to 14 bases. CDR3 size: 15 residues. Germline values: CDR1 SGHDT, CDR2 YYEEEE. CDR3 coding DNA: TGTGCCAGCAGCAACCCCTACAGGGATAACTATGGCTACACCTTC. Protein: CASSNPYRDNYGYTF.

The table lists this clone with a count of one. The chain has TRBV3-1 (or the pseudogene TRBV3-2) and TRBJ2-2; 7 bases agree with TRBD1. Germline assignment: CDR1 LGHDT and CDR2 YNNKEL (reference sequence). With 6 bases clipped from V and 7 bases from J, the junction kept 14 bases outside the gene matches. The CDR3 extends over 16 amino acids. CDR3 in amino acids: CASRQTGESVGGELFF. CDR3 DNA sequence: TGTGCCAGCAGACAAACAGGGGAAAGCGTAGGCGGGGAGCTGTTTTTT.

The rearrangement links TRBV7-9 to TRBJ1-6; tentative D call: TRBD1 (5 bases). Trimming cost V 8 bases and J 8 bases, with 16 bases left between them. The germline V gene has CDR1 SEHNR and CDR2 FQNEAQ (reference sequence). CDR3 length equals 14 residues. The DNA of the CDR3 is TGTGCCAGCTCCCTAGGGGAGGGGTATTCACCCCTCCACTTT. Protein sequence: CASSLGEGYSPLHF.